This T cell receptor (beta chain) was profiled in a study of cytomegalovirus exposure and HLA in healthy donors. The study's findings and limits: Among CMV-associated TCR beta chains, most appeared HLA-restricted in a later analysis. Reportedly, diagnosis of cytomegalovirus status by the classifier showed high specificity and sensitivity.

The CDR3 spans 12 residues. Trimming cost V 0 bases and J 7 bases, with 6 bases left between them. The germline V gene has CDR1 ENHRY and CDR2 SYGVKD. Points on this clone: The antigen is undetermined.

The PCR contained 60 Vbeta and 13 Jbeta primers. As originally analysed: Tens of millions of unique TCR beta chains, some 11 million shared, were counted in a later analysis. TCRdb's table, derived via immunoSEQ multiplex PCR, lists solely in-frame clones and lacks some. For V, J and clone size, that table is used; D and trimming come from the DNA. This sample has under 250,000 clones; more than 70% occur once, and the top ten carry 1.3%. Though probably carrying unrecorded immune exposures, donors were nominally healthy at sampling. The sequencing input was PBMCs. The TCR was taken from a human donor in good health. The rearrangement uses TRBV10-3 and TRBJ2-5; D is perhaps TRBD2 (6 bases). CDR3 DNA: TGTGCCATCAGTGAGTCGGGGGGGACCCAGTACTTC. Amino acid sequence: CAISESGGTQYF.